The text below deals with one T cell receptor (beta chain). The antigen is unknown. Germline-derived CDR1 and CDR2 are SGHTA and FQGNSA. The length of the CDR3 is 14 residues. The germline V and J ends were trimmed by 2 bases and 0 bases, with 7 bases remaining between them. Here immunoSEQ multiplex PCR was the method, and the copy in TCRdb shows in-frame clones only, minus some. The repertoire holds nearly 80,000 clones, approximately 84% seen once, with about 25% in the top ten. The sample is drawn from a study of OX40 agonist ivuxolimab in advanced cancers. Study-wide results and caveats: At doses 0.1 to 3.0 mg/kg, CD4+ and CD8+ clones expanded.

The chain combines TRBV7-2 with TRBJ1-2; D might be TRBD1 (6 bases). The source material was CD4+ or CD8+ T cells sorted from blood, sampled in a trial of the OX40 agonist ivuxolimab. This receptor was obtained from an adult with an advanced solid tumor such as melanoma, head and neck, liver or kidney cancer. CDR3 sequence reads: CASSLNRANYGYTF. CDR3 DNA: TGTGCCAGCAGCTTAAACAGGGCTAACTATGGCTACACCTTC.